This TCR beta chain came from a study of blood T cell repertoires in COVID-19. In the study overall: Acute and convalescent COVID-19 samples came from the United States, Italy and Spain.

In germline, CDR1 is SGHNT, CDR2 YENEEA. Losses at the gene ends were 5 bases for V and 6 bases for J; bases not matched to a gene: 8. The CDR3 has 16 residues. Original methodology: Scientists estimated how many nucleated cells there were by amplifying reference gene primers. The assay was immunoSEQ multiplex PCR, and TCRdb's table has in-frame clones only and misses some. The DNA was the basis for D and trimming; V, J and clone size are from that table. The sample has around 40,000 clones; roughly nine tenths are singletons. The chain is built from TRBV11-3 and TRBJ2-3; 13 bases are a match to TRBD2. Sequencing input: peripheral blood. The receptor was derived from a man over 45 with active COVID-19. This chain's CDR3 is CASSRTSGSKGDTQYF. As DNA, the CDR3 is TGTGCCAGCAGCCGGACTAGCGGGAGTAAGGGTGATACGCAGTATTTT. Full variable domain (outside the CDR3, taken from reference TRBV11-3 and TRBJ2-3): EAGVVQSPRYKIIEKKQPVAFWCNPISGHNTLYWYLQNLGQGPELLIRYENEEAVDDSQLPKDRFSAERLKGVDSTLKIQPAELGDSAVYLCASSRTSGSKGDTQYFGPGTRLTVL.